This is a list of T cell receptor beta chains from one sample in a study of graft-versus-host responses after intestinal transplantation. Sequencing was performed with immunoSEQ multiplex PCR; in TCRdb, only in-frame clones are kept and a portion is missing. The table includes about 90,000 clones, 85% to 95% detected once. Their cognate antigens are unknown. This specimen was unstimulated CD4+ T cells sorted from spleen or lymph node cells, taken before transplant. These receptors all stem from a human donor who was the organ donor for an intestinal transplant. The CDR3 runs from the conserved cysteine through the conserved F or W. Fields, in order: V gene, J gene, clone size, D gene, CDR3 DNA, CDR3 protein. A D gene is named only where the DNA matches it firmly. Expanded clones get a size class; other rows say once, few or many, or leave the size out.

v_call: TRBV5-5
j_call: TRBJ2-2
clone_size: .
d_call: .
cdr3_nt: TGTGCCAGCAGGCTCAGGGTATTAGGTCGGACCGGGGAGCTGTTTTTT
cdr3_aa: CASRLRVLGRTGELFF

v_call: TRBV5-1
j_call: TRBJ1-2
clone_size: .
d_call: .
cdr3_nt: TGCGCCAGCAGCTTGGGGACAGCAACCTATGGCTACACCTTC
cdr3_aa: CASSLGTATYGYTF

v_call: TRBV5-1
j_call: TRBJ2-3
clone_size: .
d_call: TRBD1
cdr3_nt: TGCGCCAGCACCAGGGACAGCCTCACAGATACGCAGTATTTT
cdr3_aa: CASTRDSLTDTQYF

v_call: TRBV5-1
j_call: TRBJ1-1
clone_size: .
d_call: TRBD1
cdr3_nt: TGCGCCAGCAGCTCGCCGGGACAGGGAACTGAAGCTTTCTTT
cdr3_aa: CASSSPGQGTEAFF

v_call: TRBV28
j_call: TRBJ1-6
clone_size: .
d_call: .
cdr3_nt: TGTGCCAGCAGTCTGACCCGGGGCGGCTCCTATAATTCACCCCTCCACTTT
cdr3_aa: CASSLTRGGSYNSPLHF

v_call: TRBV6-6
j_call: TRBJ1-1
clone_size: .
d_call: .
cdr3_nt: TGTGCCAGCAGTTACTCCAAATTCACTGAAGCTTTCTTT
cdr3_aa: CASSYSKFTEAFF

v_call: TRBV10-3
j_call: TRBJ1-1
clone_size: few
d_call: .
cdr3_nt: TGTGCCATCAGTGATTCCCCGACGACAGGGAACACTGAAGCTTTCTTT
cdr3_aa: CAISDSPTTGNTEAFF

v_call: TRBV19
j_call: TRBJ2-5
clone_size: .
d_call: .
cdr3_nt: TGTGCCAGTAGTATAGCCGGGCAAGAGACCCAGTACTTC
cdr3_aa: CASSIAGQETQYF

v_call: TRBV2
j_call: TRBJ1-2
clone_size: .
d_call: TRBD1
cdr3_nt: TGTGCCAGCAGTCGCGGACAGGGAGTAGGACTGGGGGGCTACACCTTC
cdr3_aa: CASSRGQGVGLGGYTF

v_call: TRBV9
j_call: TRBJ2-7
clone_size: .
d_call: TRBD1
cdr3_nt: TGTGCCAGCAGCGCCGTTACAGGGGGCTTCAGTTCGATCTCCTACGAGCAGTACTTC
cdr3_aa: CASSAVTGGFSSISYEQYF

v_call: TRBV2
j_call: TRBJ2-5
clone_size: .
d_call: .
cdr3_nt: TGTGCCAGCTCGACTATCCGTGGGCGGGCGATCCAAGAGACCCAGTACTTC
cdr3_aa: CASSTIRGRAIQETQYF

v_call: TRBV5-1
j_call: TRBJ2-1
clone_size: .
d_call: .
cdr3_nt: TGCGCCAGCAGCCCCCTAACGGGGGGCAAGGATGAGCAGTTCTTC
cdr3_aa: CASSPLTGGKDEQFF

v_call: TRBV28
j_call: TRBJ2-5
clone_size: .
d_call: .
cdr3_nt: TGTGCCAGCAGGACTACAGGGAGGGGAGAGGGGCCGAAAGAGACCCAGTACTTC
cdr3_aa: CASRTTGRGEGPKETQYF

v_call: TRBV4-2
j_call: TRBJ1-4
clone_size: few
d_call: TRBD1
cdr3_nt: TGTGCCAGCAGCGAGCGGGACAGCCCAATGGGGCTGTTTTTT
cdr3_aa: CASSERDSPMGLFF

v_call: TRBV7-3
j_call: TRBJ1-6
clone_size: .
d_call: .
cdr3_nt: TGTGCCAGCAGCCCCGGACCGTTTCATAATTCACCCCTCCACTTT
cdr3_aa: CASSPGPFHNSPLHF

v_call: TRBV29-1
j_call: TRBJ1-1
clone_size: .
d_call: TRBD1
cdr3_nt: TGCAGCGTGCGACTTCAGACAGGGAACGCTTTCTTT
cdr3_aa: CSVRLQTGNAFF

v_call: TRBV28
j_call: TRBJ2-3
clone_size: .
d_call: .
cdr3_nt: TGTGCCAGCTCGGCGACTACCCACACAGATACGCAGTATTTT
cdr3_aa: CASSATTHTDTQYF

v_call: TRBV7-2
j_call: TRBJ2-3
clone_size: once
d_call: .
cdr3_nt: TGTGCCAGCAGCCTGCCTCCGCAGGGAGATACGCAGTATTTT
cdr3_aa: CASSLPPQGDTQYF

v_call: TRBV27
j_call: TRBJ1-1
clone_size: .
d_call: .
cdr3_nt: TGTGCCAGCAGTTTTGGAGGGGGGAACACTGAAGCTTTCTTT
cdr3_aa: CASSFGGGNTEAFF

v_call: TRBV28
j_call: TRBJ1-3
clone_size: .
d_call: .
cdr3_nt: TGTGCCAGCAGTTTGGTATGGGGGGGGCGCTCTGGAAACACCATATATTTT
cdr3_aa: CASSLVWGGRSGNTIYF

v_call: TRBV29-1
j_call: TRBJ2-3
clone_size: .
d_call: .
cdr3_nt: TGCAGCGTTGACGGGTCTCTAGGGACAGATACGCAGTATTTT
cdr3_aa: CSVDGSLGTDTQYF

v_call: TRBV15
j_call: TRBJ1-5
clone_size: .
d_call: .
cdr3_nt: TGTGCCACCAGCAGACCGGGGGGGATTGAGCAGCCCCAGCATTTT
cdr3_aa: CATSRPGGIEQPQHF

v_call: TRBV9
j_call: TRBJ2-7
clone_size: .
d_call: .
cdr3_nt: TGTGCCAGCAGCGTACTACAGGACTCCTACGAGCAGTACTTC
cdr3_aa: CASSVLQDSYEQYF

v_call: TRBV10-3
j_call: TRBJ1-5
clone_size: .
d_call: .
cdr3_nt: TGTGCCATCAGTGCCACGAATCAGCCCCAGCATTTT
cdr3_aa: CAISATNQPQHF

v_call: TRBV18
j_call: TRBJ1-2
clone_size: once
d_call: .
cdr3_nt: TGTGCCAGCTCACCGGCAGACTATGGCTACACCTTC
cdr3_aa: CASSPADYGYTF

v_call: TRBV5-4
j_call: TRBJ2-7
clone_size: .
d_call: TRBD2
cdr3_nt: TGTGCCAGCTCCCGGGCGGGGGGGCCGGACGAGCAGTACTTC
cdr3_aa: CASSRAGGPDEQYF

v_call: TRBV6-6
j_call: TRBJ1-2
clone_size: .
d_call: .
cdr3_nt: TGTGCCAGCAGAACTCCAGGGTACGGCTACACCTTC
cdr3_aa: CASRTPGYGYTF

v_call: TRBV5-4
j_call: TRBJ1-2
clone_size: .
d_call: TRBD1
cdr3_nt: TGTGCCAGCAGCATCCCGACAGGGAATCATGGCTACACCTTC
cdr3_aa: CASSIPTGNHGYTF

v_call: TRBV19
j_call: TRBJ1-1
clone_size: .
d_call: .
cdr3_nt: TGTGCCAGTAGTATAGCAGGGGCTGAAGCTTTCTTT
cdr3_aa: CASSIAGAEAFF

v_call: TRBV5-1
j_call: TRBJ1-1
clone_size: .
d_call: TRBD1
cdr3_nt: TGCGCCAGCAGCATTCGCACCGGACAGGGGTTGAACACTGAAGCTTTCTTT
cdr3_aa: CASSIRTGQGLNTEAFF